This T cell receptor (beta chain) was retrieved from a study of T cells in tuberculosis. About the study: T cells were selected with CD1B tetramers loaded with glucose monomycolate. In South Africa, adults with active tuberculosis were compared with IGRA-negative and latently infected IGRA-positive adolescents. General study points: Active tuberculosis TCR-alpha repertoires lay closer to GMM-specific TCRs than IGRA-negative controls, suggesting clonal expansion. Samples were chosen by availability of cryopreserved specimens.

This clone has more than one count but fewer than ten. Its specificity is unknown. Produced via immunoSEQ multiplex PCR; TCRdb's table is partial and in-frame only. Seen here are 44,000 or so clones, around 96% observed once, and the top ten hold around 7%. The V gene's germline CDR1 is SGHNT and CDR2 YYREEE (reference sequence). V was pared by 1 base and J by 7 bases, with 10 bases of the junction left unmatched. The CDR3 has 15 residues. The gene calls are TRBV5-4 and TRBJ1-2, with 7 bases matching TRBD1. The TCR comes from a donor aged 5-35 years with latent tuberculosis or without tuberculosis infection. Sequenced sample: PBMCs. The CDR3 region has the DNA TGTGCCAGCAGCTTGCTGCAGACAGGGTTCATTGGCTACACCTTC. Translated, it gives CASSLLQTGFIGYTF.